Given below is one T cell receptor (beta chain) in context. As yet, its antigen is unknown. Generated by immunoSEQ multiplex PCR, the TCRdb table keeps only in-frame clones and is missing some. The data contain 65,000 to 80,000 clones, more than 80% of them singletons. Germline lookup yields CDR1 SGHNT and CDR2 YYREEE (reference sequence). This CDR3 comprises 15 residues. V lost 4 bases, J lost 3 bases, and 16 bases lay in between. These data belong to a study of OX40 agonist ivuxolimab in advanced cancers. Across the study: Patients assigned to dose escalation were diagnosed with hepatocellular carcinoma, melanoma, renal cell or head and neck cancer. Of mixed ages from about 20 to 80 and averaging approximately 60 years, the group was around 78% male. General observations from the study: In the 0.1-3.0 mg/kg groups, partial responders showed among the lowest expansion.

Source: CD4+ or CD8+ T cells sorted from blood, taken in a trial of the OX40 agonist ivuxolimab. This chain joins TRBV5-4 and TRBJ1-2; D perhaps matches TRBD1 (6 bases). This sequence was found in an adult with an advanced solid tumor such as melanoma, head and neck, liver or kidney cancer. The CDR3 DNA reads TGTGCCAGCAGCGCGACGACAGGACCTTACTATGGCTACACCTTC. This sequence encodes CASSATTGPYYGYTF.